This entry lists 5 T cell receptor beta chains sequenced from one sample in a study of graft-versus-host responses after intestinal transplantation. The table came from immunoSEQ multiplex PCR; TCRdb's copy has only in-frame clones and leaves some out. The sample consists of around 100,000 clones, more than 85% of them appearing once. Their cognate antigens are unknown. Sample: unstimulated CD8+ T cells sorted from spleen or lymph node cells, taken before transplant. The source of these receptors is a human donor who was the organ donor for an intestinal transplant.

In this sample, this clone turned up once. The chain carries TRBV2 and TRBJ1-1; D call uncertain. CDR3 size: 13 residues. The germline V gene encodes CDR1 SNHLY and CDR2 FYNNEI. The V end was cut by 9 bases, the J end by 2 bases, with 13 bases between. CDR3 bases: TGTGCCAGTCCCCGTTTGGCTAACACTGAAGCTTTCTTT. Translated: CASPRLANTEAFF.

The V and J genes are TRBV5-4 and TRBJ2-6; perhaps TRBD1 as D (6 bases). This CDR3 is built from 16 residues. The V and J ends lost 1 base and 4 bases respectively, with 12 bases between them. Germline V gives CDR1 SGHNT, CDR2 YYREEE (reference sequence). The CDR3 is CASSLTGLAGANVLTF. The CDR3 DNA is TGTGCCAGCAGCTTGACAGGGCTTGCGGGGGCCAACGTCCTGACTTTC.

The chain links TRBV4-3 to TRBJ2-1, with a tentative D call TRBD2 (6 bases). The V end was cut by 4 bases, the J end by 6 bases, with 19 bases between. Germline V gene lookup returns CDR1 LGHNA and CDR2 YSLEER. The CDR3 sequence is 16 residues long. The CDR3 sequence: CASSPPGAGRANEQFF. The DNA for the CDR3 is TGCGCCAGCAGCCCCCCCGGAGCGGGCCGGGCCAATGAGCAGTTCTTC.

The rearrangement joins TRBV27 to TRBJ1-2, with a tentative D call TRBD1 (5 bases). Trimming took 0 bases from V and 4 from J, leaving 9 bases between them. This CDR3 is 14 amino acids long. Germline V gives CDR1 MNHEY, CDR2 SMNVEV (reference sequence). CDR3 sequence reads: CASSLSGAAYGYTF. CDR3 sequence (DNA): TGTGCCAGCAGTTTATCAGGGGCAGCCTATGGCTACACCTTC.

The V and J genes are TRBV11-1 and TRBJ1-1; D might be TRBD1 (6 bases). The V end lost 0 bases, the J end lost 0 bases, and 17 bases lay between the germline ends. There are 18 residues in the CDR3. Germline V gene sequence: CDR1 SGHAT, CDR2 FQDESV (reference sequence). CDR3 nucleotides: TGTGCCAGCAGCTTAGCGTTATTATTGGGACACCTGAACACTGAAGCTTTCTTT. Its protein is CASSLALLLGHLNTEAFF. Full variable domain (outside the CDR3, taken from reference TRBV11-1 and TRBJ1-1): EAEVAQSPRYKITEKSQAVAFWCDPISGHATLYWYRQILGQGPELLVQFQDESVVDDSQLPKDRFSAERLKGVDSTLKIQPAELGDSAMYLCASSLALLLGHLNTEAFFGQGTRLTVV.